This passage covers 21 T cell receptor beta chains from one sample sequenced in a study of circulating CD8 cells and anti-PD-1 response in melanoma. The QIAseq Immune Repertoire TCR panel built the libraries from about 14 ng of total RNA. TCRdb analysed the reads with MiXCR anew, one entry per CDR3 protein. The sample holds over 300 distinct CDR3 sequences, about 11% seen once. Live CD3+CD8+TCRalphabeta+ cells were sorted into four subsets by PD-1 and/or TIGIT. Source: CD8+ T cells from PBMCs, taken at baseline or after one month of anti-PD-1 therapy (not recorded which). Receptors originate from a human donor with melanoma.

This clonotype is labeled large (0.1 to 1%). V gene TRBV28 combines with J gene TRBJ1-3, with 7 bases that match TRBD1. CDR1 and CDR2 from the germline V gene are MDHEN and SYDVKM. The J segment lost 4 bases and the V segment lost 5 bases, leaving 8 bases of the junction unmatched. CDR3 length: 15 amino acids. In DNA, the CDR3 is TGTGCCAGCAGTCAACAGGGGATGAGAGGAAACACCATATATTTT. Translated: CASSQQGMRGNTIYF.

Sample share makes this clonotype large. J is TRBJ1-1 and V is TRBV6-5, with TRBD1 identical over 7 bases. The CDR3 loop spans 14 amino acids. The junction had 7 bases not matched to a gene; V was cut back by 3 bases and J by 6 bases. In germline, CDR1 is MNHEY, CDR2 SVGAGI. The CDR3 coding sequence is TGTGCCAGCAGTTATGGGGGACAGAGGGCTGAAGCTTTCTTT. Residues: CASSYGGQRAEAFF.

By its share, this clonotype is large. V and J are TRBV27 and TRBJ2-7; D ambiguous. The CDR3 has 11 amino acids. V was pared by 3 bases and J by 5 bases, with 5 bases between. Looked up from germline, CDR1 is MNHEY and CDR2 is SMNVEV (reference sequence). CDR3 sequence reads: CASSFGHEQYF. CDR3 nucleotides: TGTGCCAGCAGTTTCGGGCACGAGCAGTACTTC.

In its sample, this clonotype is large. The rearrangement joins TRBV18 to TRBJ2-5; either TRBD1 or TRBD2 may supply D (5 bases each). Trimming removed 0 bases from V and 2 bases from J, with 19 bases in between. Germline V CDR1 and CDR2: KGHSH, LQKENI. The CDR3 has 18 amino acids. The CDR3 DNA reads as TGTGCCAGCTCACCACCAGTCGGGACCGGGGTCTTTCAAGAGACCCAGTACTTC. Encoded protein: CASSPPVGTGVFQETQYF. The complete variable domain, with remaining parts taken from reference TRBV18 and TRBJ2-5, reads NAGVMQNPRHLVRRRGQEARLRCSPMKGHSHVYWYRQLPEEGLKFMVYLQKENIIDESGMPKERFSAEFPKEGPSILRIQQVVRGDSAAYFCASSPPVGTGVFQETQYFGPGTRLLVL.

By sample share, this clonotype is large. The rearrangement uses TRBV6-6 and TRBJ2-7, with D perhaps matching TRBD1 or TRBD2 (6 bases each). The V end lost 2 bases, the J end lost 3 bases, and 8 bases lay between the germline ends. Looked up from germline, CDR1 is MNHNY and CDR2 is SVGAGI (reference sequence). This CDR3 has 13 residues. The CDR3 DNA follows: TGTGCCAGCAGTTACGAGGGGGGCTACGAGCAGTACTTC. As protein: CASSYEGGYEQYF.

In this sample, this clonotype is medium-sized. CDR3 bases: TGTGCCAGCAGTGAAGCGGCGGAAAGCGGTTCCCAAGAGACCCAGTACTTC. Amino acid sequence: CASSEAAESGSQETQYF. V is TRBV2 and J is TRBJ2-5, with D perhaps matching TRBD2 (5 bases). Germline CDR1 reads SNHLY; CDR2 reads FYNNEI. The CDR3 consists of 17 residues. V shed 0 bases and J shed 1 base, with 15 bases lying between them. The full variable domain, its missing parts supplied by reference TRBV2 and TRBJ2-5, is EPEVTQTPSHQVTQMGQEVILRCVPISNHLYFYWYRQILGQKVEFLVSFYNNEISEKSEIFDDQFSVERPDGSNFTLKIRSTKLEDSAMYFCASSEAAESGSQETQYFGPGTRLLVL.

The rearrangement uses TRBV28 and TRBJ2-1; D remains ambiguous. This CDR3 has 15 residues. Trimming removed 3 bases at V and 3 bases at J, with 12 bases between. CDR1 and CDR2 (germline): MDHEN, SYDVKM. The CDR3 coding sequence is TGTGCCAGCAGTTTTACCACGGGCGACTACAATGAGCAGTTCTTC. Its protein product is CASSFTTGDYNEQFF.

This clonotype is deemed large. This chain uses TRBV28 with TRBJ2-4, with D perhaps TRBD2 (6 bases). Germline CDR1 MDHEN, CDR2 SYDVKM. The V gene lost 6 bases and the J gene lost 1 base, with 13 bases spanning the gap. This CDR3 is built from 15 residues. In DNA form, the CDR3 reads TGTGCCAGCAGGAATTGGGAGGAGGCCAAAAACATTCAGTACTTC. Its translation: CASRNWEEAKNIQYF.

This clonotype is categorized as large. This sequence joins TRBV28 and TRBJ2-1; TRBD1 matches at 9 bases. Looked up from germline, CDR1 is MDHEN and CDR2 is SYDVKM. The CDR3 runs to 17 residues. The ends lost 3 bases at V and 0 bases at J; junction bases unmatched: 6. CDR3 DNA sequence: TGTGCCAGCAGTTTTTTGACAGGGGGAGGCTCCTACAATGAGCAGTTCTTC. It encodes CASSFLTGGGSYNEQFF.

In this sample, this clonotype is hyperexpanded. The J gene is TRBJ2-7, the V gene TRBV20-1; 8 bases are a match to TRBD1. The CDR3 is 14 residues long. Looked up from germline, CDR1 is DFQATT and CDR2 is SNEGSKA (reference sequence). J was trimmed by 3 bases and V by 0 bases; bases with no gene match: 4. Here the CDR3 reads CSARDAGGHYEQYF. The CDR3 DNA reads TGCAGTGCTAGAGACGCAGGGGGCCACTACGAGCAGTACTTC.

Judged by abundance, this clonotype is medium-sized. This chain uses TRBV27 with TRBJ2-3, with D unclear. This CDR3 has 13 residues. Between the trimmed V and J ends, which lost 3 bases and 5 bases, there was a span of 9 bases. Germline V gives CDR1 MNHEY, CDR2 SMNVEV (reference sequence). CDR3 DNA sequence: TGTGCCAGCAGTTTTACCTCTGAAGATACGCAGTATTTT. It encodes CASSFTSEDTQYF.

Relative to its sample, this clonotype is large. CDR3 nucleotide sequence: TGTGCCAGCAGTCCACTAGCGGGAGGGCAGTTCGATACGCAGTATTTT. It is translated as CASSPLAGGQFDTQYF. This sequence joins TRBV28 and TRBJ2-3, with TRBD2 identical over 13 bases. Germline values: CDR1 MDHEN, CDR2 SYDVKM. The V and J ends lost 5 bases and 6 bases, in that order; junction bases with no gene match: 8. The CDR3 covers 16 residues.

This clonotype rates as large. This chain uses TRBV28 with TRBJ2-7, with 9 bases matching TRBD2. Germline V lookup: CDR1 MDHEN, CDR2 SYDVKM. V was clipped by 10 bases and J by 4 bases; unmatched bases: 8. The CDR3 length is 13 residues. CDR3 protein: CATRTSARYEQYF. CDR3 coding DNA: TGTGCCACCCGGACTAGCGCTCGTTACGAGCAGTACTTC. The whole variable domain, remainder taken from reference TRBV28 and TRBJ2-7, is DVKVTQSSRYLVKRTGEKVFLECVQDMDHENMFWYRQDPGLGLRLIYFSYDVKMKEKGDIPEGYSVSREKKERFSLILESASTNQTSMYLCATRTSARYEQYFGPGTRLTVT.

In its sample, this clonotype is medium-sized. CDR3 nucleotides: TGCAGTGCTAGGGAGGGCTTCAGCTCCTACAATGAGCAGTTCTTC. It yields the protein CSAREGFSSYNEQFF. The rearrangement links TRBV20-1 to TRBJ2-1, with D perhaps TRBD2 (6 bases). V gave up 3 bases and J gave up 0 bases, with 12 bases separating them. This CDR3 comprises 15 residues. Germline CDR1 is DFQATT and CDR2 is SNEGSKA (reference sequence).

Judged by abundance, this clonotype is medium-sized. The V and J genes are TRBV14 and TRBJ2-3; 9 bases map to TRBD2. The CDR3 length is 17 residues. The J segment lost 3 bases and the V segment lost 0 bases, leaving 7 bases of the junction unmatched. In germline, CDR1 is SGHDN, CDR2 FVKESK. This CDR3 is CASSQDLAGVSTDTQYF. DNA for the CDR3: TGTGCCAGCAGCCAAGATTTAGCGGGAGTTAGTACAGATACGCAGTATTTT.

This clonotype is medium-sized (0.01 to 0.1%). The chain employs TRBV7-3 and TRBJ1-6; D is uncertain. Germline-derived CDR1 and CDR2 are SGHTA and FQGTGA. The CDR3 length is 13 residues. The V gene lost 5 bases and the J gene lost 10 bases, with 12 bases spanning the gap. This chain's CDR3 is CASSEISGSPLHF. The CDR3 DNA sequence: TGTGCCAGCAGCGAGATTTCCGGGTCACCCCTCCACTTT. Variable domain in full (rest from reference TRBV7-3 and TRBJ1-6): GAGVSQTPSNKVTEKGKYVELRCDPISGHTALYWYRQSLGQGPEFLIYFQGTGAADDSGLPNDRFFAVRPEGSVSTLKIQRTERGDSAVYLCASSEISGSPLHFGNGTRLTVT.

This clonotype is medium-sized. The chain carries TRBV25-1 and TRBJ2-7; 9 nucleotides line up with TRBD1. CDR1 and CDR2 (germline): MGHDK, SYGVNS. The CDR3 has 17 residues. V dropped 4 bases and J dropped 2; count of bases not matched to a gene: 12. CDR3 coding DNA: TGTGCCAGCAGTGCCTACGGGGGACAGGGAGTCACCTACGAGCAGTACTTC. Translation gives CASSAYGGQGVTYEQYF.

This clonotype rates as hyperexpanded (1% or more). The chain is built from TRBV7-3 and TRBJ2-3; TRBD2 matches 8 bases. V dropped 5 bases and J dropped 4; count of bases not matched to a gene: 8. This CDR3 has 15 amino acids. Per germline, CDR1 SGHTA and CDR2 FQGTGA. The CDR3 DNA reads TGTGCCAGCAGCCGACTAGCGCTTTCAGCAGATACGCAGTATTTT. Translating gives CASSRLALSADTQYF. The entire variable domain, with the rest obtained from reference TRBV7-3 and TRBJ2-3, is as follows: GAGVSQTPSNKVTEKGKYVELRCDPISGHTALYWYRQSLGQGPEFLIYFQGTGAADDSGLPNDRFFAVRPEGSVSTLKIQRTERGDSAVYLCASSRLALSADTQYFGPGTRLTVL.

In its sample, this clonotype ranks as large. CDR3 in amino acids: CASSVAEGLYAEAFF. CDR3 DNA: TGTGCCAGCAGCGTAGCTGAGGGGCTGTACGCTGAAGCTTTCTTT. This chain connects TRBV9 to TRBJ1-1, with a possible D match to TRBD1 (5 bases). V was clipped by 0 bases and J by 6 bases, with 15 bases between them. Germline V gives CDR1 SGDLS, CDR2 YYNGEE. The CDR3 covers 15 residues.

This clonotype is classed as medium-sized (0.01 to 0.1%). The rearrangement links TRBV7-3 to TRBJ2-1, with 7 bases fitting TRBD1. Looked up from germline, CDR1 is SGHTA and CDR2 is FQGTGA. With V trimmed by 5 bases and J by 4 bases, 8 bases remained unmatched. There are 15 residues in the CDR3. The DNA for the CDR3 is TGTGCCAGCAGCCGAGGGGGCAGGGCGTACAATGAGCAGTTCTTC. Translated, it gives CASSRGGRAYNEQFF. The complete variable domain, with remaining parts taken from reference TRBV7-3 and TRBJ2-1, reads GAGVSQTPSNKVTEKGKYVELRCDPISGHTALYWYRQSLGQGPEFLIYFQGTGAADDSGLPNDRFFAVRPEGSVSTLKIQRTERGDSAVYLCASSRGGRAYNEQFFGPGTRLTVL.

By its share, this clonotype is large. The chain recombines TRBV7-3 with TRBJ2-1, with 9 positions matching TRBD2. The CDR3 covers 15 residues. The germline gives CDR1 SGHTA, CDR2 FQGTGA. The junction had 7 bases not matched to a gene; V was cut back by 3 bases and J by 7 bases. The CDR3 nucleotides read TGTGCCAGCAGCTTGGTAATAGCGGGAGTTAATGAGCAGTTCTTC. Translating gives CASSLVIAGVNEQFF.